The text below deals with one TCR beta chain. Its cognate antigen is unknown. Sequencing was performed with immunoSEQ multiplex PCR; in TCRdb, only in-frame clones are kept and a portion is missing. The sample includes more than 80,000 clones, roughly 90% seen only once; the top ten take approximately 22%. This entry belongs to a study of T cell responses to AZD1222 COVID-19 vaccine. Trimming cost V 5 bases and J 2 bases, with 26 bases left between them. This CDR3 contains 19 residues. Germline assignment: CDR1 SNHLY and CDR2 FYNNEI. Study results and limitations: Donors were chiefly white British, with a greater number of females, and clonal diversity was perhaps underestimated. Reports say nearly half of spike-specific TCRs go after unmutated variant regions.

V gene TRBV2 combines with J gene TRBJ2-3, with D possibly called TRBD1 or TRBD2 (5 bases each). The sequencing used peripheral blood, collected on day 0 of AZD1222 vaccination. The TCR sequence derives from an adult in good health. The CDR3 here is CASSLPKPGPLRSTDTQYF. The CDR3 DNA is TGTGCCAGCAGTCTCCCAAAACCGGGACCCCTAAGATCCACAGATACGCAGTATTTT.